Below are 17 T cell receptor beta chains sequenced from a single sample in a study of Ad26.COV2.S vaccination and SARS-CoV-2 variants. Data came from immunoSEQ multiplex PCR; TCRdb stores just in-frame clones and leaves some out. The sample shows 300,000 to 400,000 clones, approximately 86% of them seen only once. Treatment specified: 19 received Ad26.COV2.S at low or high dose, single or two shots; five or six received placebo; per-sample allocation not given. Vaccine and placebo recipients were sampled on day 63 after the first injection. Sequenced material: peripheral blood, taken in a trial of Ad26.COV2.S vaccine versus placebo. The receptors here all came from a person between 18 and 65 years old who received the Ad26.COV2.S COVID-19 vaccine or a placebo.

The chain uses TRBV6-2 or TRBV6-3 and TRBJ1-6; D unclear. The CDR3 extends over 16 amino acids. V gave up 0 bases and J gave up 7 bases, with 13 bases separating them. In germline, CDR1 is MNHEY, CDR2 SVGEGT. The CDR3 loop is CASSYSEQDLNSPLHF. Here the CDR3 DNA reads TGTGCCAGCAGTTACTCCGAGCAAGACCTCAATTCACCCCTCCACTTT.

V and J are TRBV7-2 and TRBJ1-6; unclear D gene. Trimming removed 6 bases from V and 3 bases from J, with 18 bases in between. The CDR3 has 17 amino acids. CDR1 SGHTA and CDR2 FQGNSA come from the germline V gene. The CDR3 loop is CASRRSDVTLYNSPLHF. In DNA form, the CDR3 reads TGTGCCAGCAGACGCAGCGATGTTACACTCTATAATTCACCCCTCCACTTT.

The chain joins TRBV29-1 to TRBJ1-1; D not resolved. Per the germline V gene, CDR1 is SQVTM and CDR2 is ANQGSEA. V dropped 5 bases and J dropped 0 bases, with 4 bases sitting between them. This CDR3 spans 11 amino acids. The CDR3 reads CSVLMNTEAFF. The CDR3 nucleotides read TGCAGCGTTCTGATGAACACTGAAGCTTTCTTT.

The chain carries TRBV9 and TRBJ1-3; D not certain. The CDR3 runs to 17 residues. V was shortened by 0 bases and J by 0 bases, with 13 bases between the two germline ends. The germline CDR1 and CDR2 sequences are SGDLS and YYNGEE. Here the CDR3 DNA reads TGTGCCAGCAGCGTAGACCTAAGTGGTAGCTCTGGAAACACCATATATTTT. Residues: CASSVDLSGSSGNTIYF.

The CDR3, as DNA: TGTGCCAGCAGCTTGGGAAACCAAGAGACCCAGTACTTC. Translation: CASSLGNQETQYF. The chain employs TRBV7-8 and TRBJ2-5; no reliable D call. This CDR3 region has 13 residues. V was cut by 3 bases and J by 0 bases, with 5 bases left in between. Germline lookup yields CDR1 SGHVS and CDR2 FQNEAQ.

This clone came up once. The rearrangement joins TRBV11-2 to TRBJ1-6; TRBD1 matches 7 bases. V shed 1 base and J 9 bases; nucleotides not matched to a gene: 9. Per the germline V gene, CDR1 is SGHAT and CDR2 is FQNNGV. The CDR3 runs to 16 residues. CDR3 nucleotides: TGTGCCAGCAGCTTAGTTCCTCGGACAGGCATTTCACCCCTCCACTTT. The encoded protein is CASSLVPRTGISPLHF.

The table lists this clone with a few counts. The chain combines TRBV5-1 with TRBJ1-6; the D gene is possibly TRBD1 (5 bases). This CDR3 spans 15 amino acids. The V gene lost 0 bases and the J gene lost 8 bases, with 12 bases spanning the gap. The V gene's germline CDR1 is SGHRS and CDR2 YFSETQ. The CDR3 loop is CASSLATVLDSPLHF. The CDR3 nucleotides read TGCGCCAGCAGCTTGGCGACAGTTCTCGATTCACCCCTCCACTTT.

The table lists this clone with a count of one. This rearrangement joins TRBV6-6 to TRBJ1-6; D is possibly TRBD1 (5 bases). The CDR3 is 16 residues long. Trimming stripped 6 bases from V and 7 bases from J, with 19 bases between. Germline CDR1 is MNHNY and CDR2 is SVGAGI (reference sequence). The CDR3 protein is CASSPINRSRNSPLHF. The DNA of the CDR3 is TGTGCCAGCAGCCCTATCAACAGGAGCAGAAATTCACCCCTCCACTTT.

The V call is TRBV5-1, the J call TRBJ1-1; TRBD1 agrees at 8 bases. Unmatched junction bases numbered 4, after V lost 0 bases and J lost 0 bases. Looked up from germline, CDR1 is SGHRS and CDR2 is YFSETQ. This CDR3 region has 16 residues. The CDR3 bases are TGCGCCAGCAGCTTGGAAAGACAGGGGATGAACACTGAAGCTTTCTTT. This sequence encodes CASSLERQGMNTEAFF.

The DNA for the CDR3 is TGTGCCAGCAGTTGGGGGGGGGCGGATACGCAGTATTTT. Amino acid sequence: CASSWGGADTQYF. V and J are TRBV12-3 or TRBV12-4 and TRBJ2-3, with D possibly TRBD2 on 7 matching bases. Deletions cut 4 bases from V and 6 bases from J, with 11 bases between. The CDR3 is 13 amino acids.

This chain joins TRBV4-1 and TRBJ1-2; 8 bases are a match to TRBD1. Germline trimming cut 1 base from V and 10 bases from J; bases unmatched to any gene: 5. CDR3 size: 13 residues. Germline loops: CDR1 MGHRA, CDR2 YSYEKL. CDR3 sequence: CASSQVQGEDYTF. The CDR3 region has the DNA TGCGCCAGCAGCCAAGTACAGGGGGAGGACTACACCTTC.

The rearrangement links TRBV7-2 to TRBJ2-2; 7 nucleotides align to TRBD1. The J segment lost 3 bases and the V segment lost 4 bases, leaving 8 bases of the junction unmatched. CDR1 and CDR2 from the germline V gene are SGHTA and FQGNSA. CDR3 length: 16 residues. The CDR3 sequence is CASSSRQGWDTGELFF. CDR3 bases: TGTGCCAGCAGCTCAAGACAGGGTTGGGACACCGGGGAGCTGTTTTTT.

This chain uses TRBV6-4 with TRBJ2-1; 7 bases map to TRBD2. With 0 bases clipped from V and 10 bases from J, the junction kept 3 bases outside the gene matches. This CDR3 is built from 13 residues. Germline V gene sequence: CDR1 MRHNA, CDR2 SNTAGT. As DNA, the CDR3 is TGTGCCAGCAGTGACTCCGGGACTAACGAGCAGTTCTTC. This translates into CASSDSGTNEQFF.

The genes are TRBV18 and TRBJ2-5; 7 bases agree with TRBD1. Germline CDR1 and CDR2: KGHSH and LQKENI. The J segment lost 1 base and the V segment lost 3 bases, leaving 2 bases of the junction unmatched. This CDR3 has 14 amino acids. CDR3 in amino acids: CASSPRGPQETQYF. The CDR3 bases are TGTGCCAGCTCACCGAGGGGGCCCCAAGAGACCCAGTACTTC. The full variable domain, in which reference TRBV18 and TRBJ2-5 provide the parts outside the CDR3, is NAGVMQNPRHLVRRRGQEARLRCSPMKGHSHVYWYRQLPEEGLKFMVYLQKENIIDESGMPKERFSAEFPKEGPSILRIQQVVRGDSAAYFCASSPRGPQETQYFGPGTRLLVL.

V and J are TRBV30 and TRBJ1-2; TRBD1 matches 9 bases. The CDR3 extends over 15 amino acids. CDR1 and CDR2 (germline): GTSNPN, SVGIG (reference sequence). Trimming at V came to 0 bases and at J to 5 bases, leaving 7 bases not matched to a gene. The CDR3 region has the DNA TGTGCCTGGAGTGTAAGGGACAGGGCGGGTTATGGCTACACCTTC. Its protein product is CAWSVRDRAGYGYTF.

Only one count was recorded for this clone. The chain joins TRBV15 to TRBJ1-6; D remains ambiguous. The CDR3 is 14 residues long. Trimming shortened V by 5 bases and J by 8 bases, and 13 bases separated the two germline ends. Per germline, CDR1 LNHNV and CDR2 YYDKDF (reference sequence). The CDR3 is CATSPDPSYSPLHF. The DNA of the CDR3 is TGTGCCACCAGCCCGGACCCTAGCTATTCACCCCTCCACTTT. The variable domain in full, with the rest retrieved from reference TRBV15 and TRBJ1-6, is DAMVIQNPRYQVTQFGKPVTLSCSQTLNHNVMYWYQQKSSQAPKLLFHYYDKDFNNEADTPDNFQSRRPNTSFCFLDIRSPGLGDTAMYLCATSPDPSYSPLHFGNGTRLTVT.

This clone was seen just once. The chain is built from TRBV5-4 and TRBJ2-7, with D perhaps matching TRBD1 (6 bases). Germline V CDR1 and CDR2: SGHNT, YYREEE (reference sequence). Trimming left V 2 bases short and J 3 bases short, with 12 bases between. The CDR3 totals 14 residues. CDR3 amino acids: CASSLQGVSYEQYF. The CDR3 coding sequence is TGTGCCAGCAGCTTACAGGGTGTTAGCTACGAGCAGTACTTC. The full variable domain, in which reference TRBV5-4 and TRBJ2-7 provide the parts outside the CDR3, is ETGVTQSPTHLIKTRGQQVTLRCSSQSGHNTVSWYQQALGQGPQFIFQYYREEENGRGNFPPRFSGLQFPNYSSELNVNALELDDSALYLCASSLQGVSYEQYFGPGTRLTVT.